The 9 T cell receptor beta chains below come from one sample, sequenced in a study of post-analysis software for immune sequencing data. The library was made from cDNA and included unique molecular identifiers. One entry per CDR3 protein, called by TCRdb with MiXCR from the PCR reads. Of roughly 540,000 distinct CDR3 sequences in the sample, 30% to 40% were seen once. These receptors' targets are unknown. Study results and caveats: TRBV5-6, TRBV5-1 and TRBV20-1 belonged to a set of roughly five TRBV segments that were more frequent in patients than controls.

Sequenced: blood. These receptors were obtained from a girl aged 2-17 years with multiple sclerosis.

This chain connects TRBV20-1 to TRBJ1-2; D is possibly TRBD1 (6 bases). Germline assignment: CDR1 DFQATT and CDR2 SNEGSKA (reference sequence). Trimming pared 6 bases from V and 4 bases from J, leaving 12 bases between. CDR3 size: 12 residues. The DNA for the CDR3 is TGCAGTGCCGTACGGGGGCCCTATGGCTACACCTTC. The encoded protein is CSAVRGPYGYTF.

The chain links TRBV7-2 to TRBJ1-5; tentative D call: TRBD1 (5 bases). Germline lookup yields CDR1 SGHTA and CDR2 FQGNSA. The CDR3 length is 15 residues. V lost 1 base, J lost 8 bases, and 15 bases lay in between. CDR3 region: CASSLEPGGVKPQHF. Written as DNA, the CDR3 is TGTGCCAGCAGCTTAGAGCCGGGGGGAGTTAAGCCCCAGCATTTT.

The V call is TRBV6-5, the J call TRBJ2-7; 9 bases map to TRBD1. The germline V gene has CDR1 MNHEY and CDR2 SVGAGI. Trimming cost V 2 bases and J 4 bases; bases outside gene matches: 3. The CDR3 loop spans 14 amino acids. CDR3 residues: CASSYTGQGYEQYF. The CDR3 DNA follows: TGTGCCAGCAGTTACACGGGACAGGGATACGAGCAGTACTTC.

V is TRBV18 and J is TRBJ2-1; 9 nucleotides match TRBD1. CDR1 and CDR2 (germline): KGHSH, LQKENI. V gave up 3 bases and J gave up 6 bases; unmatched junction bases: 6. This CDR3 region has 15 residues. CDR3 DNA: TGTGCCAGCTCACCCGACAGGGGGTTTAGCAATGAGCAGTTCTTC. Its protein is CASSPDRGFSNEQFF.

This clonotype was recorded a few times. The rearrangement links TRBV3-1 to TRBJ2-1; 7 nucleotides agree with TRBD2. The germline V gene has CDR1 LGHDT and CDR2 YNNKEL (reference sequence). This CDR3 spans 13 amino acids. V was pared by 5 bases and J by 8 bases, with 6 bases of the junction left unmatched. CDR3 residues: CASSDTRGDEQFF. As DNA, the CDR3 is TGTGCCAGCAGCGATACCCGGGGGGATGAGCAGTTCTTC.

CDR3 residues: CSARMRLAVDNEQFF. DNA of the CDR3: TGCAGTGCTAGAATGAGACTAGCGGTCGACAATGAGCAGTTCTTC. The chain recombines TRBV20-1 with TRBJ2-1; TRBD2 matches 9 bases. CDR3 size: 15 residues. From germline, CDR1 is DFQATT and CDR2 SNEGSKA (reference sequence). J gave up 5 bases and V 2 bases, and 7 bases lay outside the gene matches.

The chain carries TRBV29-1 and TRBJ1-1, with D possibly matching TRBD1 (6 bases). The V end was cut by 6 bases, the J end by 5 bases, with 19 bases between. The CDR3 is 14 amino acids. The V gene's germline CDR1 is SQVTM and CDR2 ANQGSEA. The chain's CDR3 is CSVTGNRGRTEAFF. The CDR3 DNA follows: TGCAGCGTAACAGGGAATAGGGGTAGGACTGAAGCTTTCTTT.

The CDR3 loop is CASSEYFSDYEQYF. CDR3 DNA sequence: TGTGCCAGCAGTGAATACTTTTCAGACTACGAGCAGTACTTC. The chain joins TRBV2 to TRBJ2-7, with D unresolved. Looked up from germline, CDR1 is SNHLY and CDR2 is FYNNEI. The CDR3 is made up of 14 amino acids. Trimming removed 2 bases at V and 3 bases at J, with 11 bases between.

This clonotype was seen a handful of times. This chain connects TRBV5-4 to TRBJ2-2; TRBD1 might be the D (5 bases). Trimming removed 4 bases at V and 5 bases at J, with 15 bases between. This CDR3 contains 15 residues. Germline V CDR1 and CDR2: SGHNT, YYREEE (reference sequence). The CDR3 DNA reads TGTGCCAGCAGCAACCCAGGGAAAGGAACCGGGGAGCTGTTTTTT. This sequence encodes CASSNPGKGTGELFF. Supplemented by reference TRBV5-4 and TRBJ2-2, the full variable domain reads ETGVTQSPTHLIKTRGQQVTLRCSSQSGHNTVSWYQQALGQGPQFIFQYYREEENGRGNFPPRFSGLQFPNYSSELNVNALELDDSALYLCASSNPGKGTGELFFGEGSRLTVL.